The next 10 T cell receptor beta chains were all read from a single sample in a study of T cell repertoires in cytomegalovirus infection (dated by TCRdb to between 2018 and 2020). Sequenced on an Illumina HiSeq 1500. TCRdb trimmed public reads at Q25 via fastp, called clones via MiXCR and kept in-frame beta chains. Rows with one shared CDR3 protein collapse into an entry with the most common genes and DNA. Within this sample are approximately 110,000 distinct CDR3 sequences, with around 9.1% of them counted one time only. Of the sample, around a third is held by the ten largest clones. What these receptors recognize is not known. The sample comprised PBMCs, sequenced either directly or after in vitro stimulation (not recorded which). Every receptor here comes from a human donor in good health (CMV status not recorded). Some clones in this sample may be carry-over from other donors' samples.

The J gene is TRBJ2-5, the V gene TRBV7-6; 11 bases are shared with TRBD2. Germline lookup yields CDR1 SGHVS and CDR2 FNYEAQ. This CDR3 has 17 amino acids. Trimming took 5 bases from V and 0 from J; bases not matched to a gene: 8. CDR3 bases: TGTGCCAGCAGCACCTCTATGACTAGCGGGAACCAAGAGACCCAGTACTTC. Its translation: CASSTSMTSGNQETQYF.

This clonotype was seen many times. The V and J genes are TRBV7-9 and TRBJ2-6; D is ambiguous. Trimming left V 3 bases short and J 1 base short, with 13 bases between. There are 17 residues in the CDR3. The V gene's germline CDR1 is SEHNR and CDR2 FQNEAQ (reference sequence). The CDR3 sequence: CASSFTSTSSGANVLTF. The CDR3 DNA reads as TGTGCCAGCAGCTTCACTTCAACATCGTCTGGGGCCAACGTCCTGACTTTC.

This clonotype was seen ten or more times. In nucleotides, the CDR3 is TGTGCCAGCATGGAGGGGCGGGCGGGAGCTAGGCAGTACGTC. This gives the protein CASMEGRAGARQYV. The chain recombines TRBV2 with TRBJ2-7, with 7 nucleotides matching TRBD2. Germline V gene lookup returns CDR1 SNHLY and CDR2 FYNNEI. The CDR3 spans 14 residues. J was trimmed by 9 bases and V by 7 bases; bases with no gene match: 15.

The CDR3 DNA is TGTGCCAGCAGCTTAGGCGGGGATTACAATGAGCAGTTCTTC. This sequence encodes CASSLGGDYNEQFF. The V and J genes are TRBV11-3 and TRBJ2-1; possible D gene TRBD2, 6 bases. The CDR3 contains 14 residues. V was cut by 1 base and J by 4 bases, with 8 bases left in between. Germline V lookup: CDR1 SGHNT, CDR2 YENEEA.

This clonotype was counted at least ten times. This chain links TRBV12-3 or TRBV12-4 with TRBJ1-5, with TRBD1 identical over 7 bases. The CDR3 covers 17 residues. J lost 3 bases, V lost 7 bases, and 15 bases had no gene match. CDR3 in amino acids: CASTGTTGPRANQPQHF. The CDR3, as DNA: TGTGCCAGCACCGGGACGACAGGGCCCAGGGCCAATCAGCCCCAGCATTTT.

This clonotype was counted at least ten times. CDR3 amino acids: CASSSTRKTQYF. The CDR3 DNA sequence: TGTGCCAGCAGTTCCACCCGAAAGACCCAGTACTTC. The genes are TRBV28 and TRBJ2-5, with no clear D. The CDR3 is 12 residues long. Germline values: CDR1 MDHEN, CDR2 SYDVKM. The ends were cut back, 4 bases at V and 6 bases at J, with 9 bases in the middle.

This clonotype occurred a few times. The chain combines TRBV7-6 with TRBJ1-2, with D tentatively TRBD1 (5 bases). The V end was cut by 1 base, the J end by 6 bases, with 12 bases between. CDR1 is SGHVS, CDR2 FNYEAQ, per germline. The CDR3 runs to 14 residues. The CDR3 sequence is CASSLGGDWNGYTF. The DNA for the CDR3 is TGTGCCAGCAGCTTAGGAGGGGACTGGAATGGCTACACCTTC.

The sample holds many counts of this clonotype. This sequence joins TRBV7-2 and TRBJ2-2; D is ambiguous. The V and J ends lost 1 base and 6 bases respectively, with 12 bases between them. The CDR3 is 15 residues long. In germline, CDR1 is SGHTA, CDR2 FQGNSA. The CDR3 here is CASSLEKLAAGELFF. The CDR3 DNA reads as TGTGCCAGCAGCTTAGAAAAGCTGGCGGCCGGGGAGCTGTTTTTT.

This clonotype was seen many times. The rearrangement links TRBV28 to TRBJ1-2; D uncertain. Trimming pared 3 bases from V and 4 bases from J, leaving 12 bases between. Germline V lookup: CDR1 MDHEN, CDR2 SYDVKM. This CDR3 comprises 14 residues. CDR3 bases: TGTGCCAGCAGTTTGGGCGCCAGGACCTATGGCTACACCTTC. Translation: CASSLGARTYGYTF.

There are many counts of this clonotype. The chain carries TRBV12-3 or TRBV12-4 and TRBJ1-3, with 7 bases lining up with TRBD1. With V trimmed by 4 bases and J by 2 bases, 2 bases remained unmatched. The CDR3 spans 14 residues. Here the CDR3 DNA reads TGTGCCAGCAGTTCGACAGGGACTGGAAACACCATATATTTT. It codes for CASSSTGTGNTIYF.